Listed below are T cell receptor beta chains from one sample, sequenced in a study of shared clonotypes between healthy human individuals. Clones were read by immunoSEQ multiplex PCR, and TCRdb kept only the in-frame ones, dropping some. The sample shows 1.5 million to 1.9 million clones, nearly 99% of them seen only once. What was sequenced was naive CD4+ T cells sorted from blood. The receptors originated from a man aged 25-45 years in good health. Both conserved end residues are part of each CDR3. The D gene is left open where the match is weak. Rows may omit the clone size; those that give it use once, few, many or a size class.

v_call,d_call,j_call,clone_size,cdr3_nt,cdr3_aa
TRBV6-1,.,TRBJ2-3,once,TGTGCCAGCAGTGAAGCTGGGTTCCGCGCAGATACGCAGTATTTT,CASSEAGFRADTQYF
TRBV5-6,TRBD1,TRBJ2-4,.,TGTGCCAGCAGCTCTCCGACAGGGGTGGCCAAAAACATTCAGTACTTC,CASSSPTGVAKNIQYF
TRBV7-2,TRBD2,TRBJ2-2,.,TGTGCCAGCAGCTTAGCGGCTAGCGGGAGGGGGTACAGCGGGGAGCTGTTTTTT,CASSLAASGRGYSGELFF
TRBV25-1,TRBD2,TRBJ2-3,.,TGTGCCAGCATTGGACTAGCGGGAGGGCCCGTAGGGACAGATACGCAGTATTTT,CASIGLAGGPVGTDTQYF
TRBV7-9,TRBD2,TRBJ2-1,.,TGTGCCAGCAGCCACTCCGGGACTAGCAGTTACAATGAGCAGTTCTTC,CASSHSGTSSYNEQFF
TRBV5-1,TRBD2,TRBJ2-3,.,TGCGCCAGCAAAGATAGCGGGAGCCGAGATACGCAGTATTTT,CASKDSGSRDTQYF
TRBV28,.,TRBJ2-5,once,TGTGCCACCGGCGCGATGCTGGAGACCCAGTACTTC,CATGAMLETQYF
TRBV4-3,TRBD1,TRBJ2-7,.,TGCGCCAGCAGCCGTTCGGACAGGGGATTTCACGAGCAGTACTTC,CASSRSDRGFHEQYF
TRBV5-5,.,TRBJ2-3,.,TGTGCCAGCAGGCTGGACATCGCTAGCACAGATACGCAGTATTTT,CASRLDIASTDTQYF
TRBV7-2,.,TRBJ1-5,.,TGTGCCAGCAGCTTAGGCGAAAATCAGCCCCAGCATTTT,CASSLGENQPQHF
TRBV6-5,.,TRBJ2-1,.,TGTGCCAGCAGTTACCGGGATCCTAATTACAATGAGCAGTTCTTC,CASSYRDPNYNEQFF
TRBV7-9,.,TRBJ2-1,.,TGTGCCAGCAGCTTCGGACAAGGGGTCAATGAGCAGTTCTTC,CASSFGQGVNEQFF
TRBV5-4,.,TRBJ1-2,.,TGTGCCAGCAGCTTGGAAAAGCAGGCTAACTATGGCTACACCTTC,CASSLEKQANYGYTF
TRBV7-9,.,TRBJ2-2,.,TGTGCCAGCAGCTTAATCAGGGATAACACCGGGGAGCTGTTTTTT,CASSLIRDNTGELFF
TRBV2,TRBD2,TRBJ2-3,.,TGTGCCAGCAGTGCCGGGACTAGCGGGAGCAGTGATACGCAGTATTTT,CASSAGTSGSSDTQYF
TRBV6-6,TRBD2,TRBJ2-3,.,TGTGCCAGCAGAAAACCCGGACTAGCAAGCACAGATACGCAGTATTTT,CASRKPGLASTDTQYF
TRBV7-2,TRBD1,TRBJ1-2,once,TGTGCCAGCAGCTCATCCTCGGACAGGCCAGGTTATGGCTACACCTTC,CASSSSSDRPGYGYTF
TRBV7-9,.,TRBJ2-7,.,TGTGCCAGCAGCGGCCGACAGTTCTCCTACGAGCAGTACTTC,CASSGRQFSYEQYF
TRBV20-1,.,TRBJ2-7,.,TGCAGTGCAGGGGTGGGCGAGCAGTACTTC,CSAGVGEQYF
TRBV15,.,TRBJ2-7,.,TGTGCCACCAGCAGAGATCCGAACTACGAGCAGTACTTC,CATSRDPNYEQYF
TRBV7-2,TRBD2,TRBJ2-3,.,TGTGCCAGCAGCCCGACTAGCGGGAGAGAGGGAGATACGCAGTATTTT,CASSPTSGREGDTQYF
TRBV5-1,.,TRBJ2-6,.,TGCGCCAGCAGTGAACAGGGAAACTCTGGGGCCAACGTCCTGACTTTC,CASSEQGNSGANVLTF